Detailed here is one T cell receptor beta chain. Primers: 60 Vbeta forward and 13 Jbeta reverse. Original processing notes: In a later analysis, the count reached 76 million or so unique TCR beta chains, with 9 million to 11 million shared. This table comes from immunoSEQ multiplex PCR, and its TCRdb copy is limited to in-frame clones, with some not included. V and J calls and clone size are as listed in that table; D and trimming were resolved from the DNA. Here the sample spans 75,000 to 100,000 clones, about three quarters being singletons. The source of the sample is a study of cytomegalovirus exposure and HLA in healthy donors. This CDR3 has 15 residues. Germline V CDR1 and CDR2: SGHDT, YYEEEE.

The sample consisted of PBMCs. The chain has TRBV5-6 and TRBJ2-5; D not certain. The J call is in doubt because the DNA end fits TRBJ2-7 better. This sequence originates from a man aged 60-69 years in good health and CMV-seropositive. CDR3 region: CASSLGVVGSGEQYF. As DNA, the CDR3 is TGTGCCAGCAGCTTGGGGGTGGTCGGGTCTGGCGAGCAGTACTTC.